A selection of T cell receptor beta chains follows, all from one sample in a study of STAT3 mutations in large granular lymphocyte leukemia. Assay used: immunoSEQ multiplex PCR; TCRdb lists only in-frame clones, some missing. The sample lists tens of thousands of clones; 70% to 90% were seen once. Input material: peripheral blood mononuclear cells. All receptors derive from a man between 60 and 75 years old with T-cell large granular lymphocyte leukemia. Some clones in this sample may be carry-over from other donors' samples. Both conserved end residues are part of each CDR3. Fields, in order: CDR3 protein, CDR3 DNA, J gene, clone size, V gene, D gene. A D gene is named only where the DNA matches it firmly. Some rows mark clone size as missing; the rest say once, few, many or name a class of expanded clone.

CDR3: CASSPQGAGVDTQYF; DNA: TGCGCCAGCAGCCCCCAGGGGGCCGGGGTAGATACGCAGTATTTT; J: TRBJ2-3; size: NA; V: TRBV5-1; D: TRBD1
CDR3: CASSQLYLTQFF; DNA: TGTGCCAGCAGCCAACTATATCTGACTCAGTTCTTC; J: TRBJ2-1; size: NA; V: TRBV7-9; D: NA
CDR3: CASSQEADPNYGYTF; DNA: TGCGCCAGCAGCCAAGAGGCGGACCCTAACTATGGCTACACCTTC; J: TRBJ1-2; size: NA; V: TRBV4-3; D: NA
CDR3: CASSMGDTQYF; DNA: TGTGCCAGTAGTATGGGAGATACGCAGTATTTT; J: TRBJ2-3; size: NA; V: TRBV19; D: NA
CDR3: CASSPLANPYEQYF; DNA: TGTGCCAGCAGTCCACTAGCGAACCCGTACGAGCAGTACTTC; J: TRBJ2-7; size: NA; V: TRBV7-9; D: TRBD2
CDR3: CASSLGSGRLSPGTEAFF; DNA: TGCGCCAGCAGCTTGGGGAGTGGCCGGCTTAGCCCGGGCACTGAAGCTTTCTTT; J: TRBJ1-1; size: NA; V: TRBV5-1; D: NA
CDR3: CASSRGGEQYF; DNA: TGTGCCAGTAGTAGGGGGGGCGAGCAGTACTTC; J: TRBJ2-7; size: NA; V: TRBV19; D: TRBD2
CDR3: CASSLTHSYEQYF; DNA: TGTGCCAGCAGCTTAACCCACTCCTACGAGCAGTACTTC; J: TRBJ2-7; size: NA; V: TRBV7-2; D: NA
CDR3: CASNPRGDNQPQHF; DNA: TGTGCCAGCAATCCCAGGGGTGACAATCAGCCCCAGCATTTT; J: TRBJ1-5; size: NA; V: TRBV6-1; D: NA
CDR3: CASRGTGWGSYEQYF; DNA: TGTGCCAGCAGAGGCACGGGGTGGGGCTCCTACGAGCAGTACTTC; J: TRBJ2-7; size: NA; V: TRBV28; D: NA
CDR3: CASSFSGFSTDTQYF; DNA: TGTGCCAGCAGCTTTAGCGGGTTCAGCACAGATACGCAGTATTTT; J: TRBJ2-3; size: NA; V: TRBV28; D: TRBD2
CDR3: CASSEDARVGPQHF; DNA: TGTGCCAGCAGTGAGGACGCGAGGGTAGGGCCCCAGCATTTT; J: TRBJ1-5; size: NA; V: TRBV25-1; D: NA
CDR3: CASSQLGQESNTQYF; DNA: TGTGCCAGCAGCCAACTAGGACAGGAGTCGAATACGCAGTATTTT; J: TRBJ2-3; size: NA; V: TRBV4-2; D: TRBD1
CDR3: CASSDGQGDMGYGYTF; DNA: TGTGCCAGCAGTGATGGACAGGGGGATATGGGCTATGGCTACACCTTC; J: TRBJ1-2; size: NA; V: TRBV25-1; D: TRBD1
CDR3: CASATGVNTEAFF; DNA: TGTGCCAGCGCGACAGGGGTGAACACTGAAGCTTTCTTT; J: TRBJ1-1; size: NA; V: TRBV7-6; D: TRBD1
CDR3: CASSLFGTGGPHEQYF; DNA: TGTGCCAGCAGTTTATTTGGTACGGGAGGGCCACACGAGCAGTACTTC; J: TRBJ2-7; size: once; V: TRBV28; D: TRBD2
CDR3: CASSLGASFSTSYEQYF; DNA: TGTGCCAGCAGCTTGGGGGCAAGCTTCTCCACCTCCTACGAGCAGTACTTC; J: TRBJ2-7; size: NA; V: TRBV5-6; D: NA
CDR3: CASSLVGRGITDTQYF; DNA: TGTGCCAGCAGCTTAGTGGGCAGGGGTATTACAGATACGCAGTATTTT; J: TRBJ2-3; size: NA; V: TRBV7-8; D: NA
CDR3: CASSTGTSGWDEQFF; DNA: TGTGCCAGCAGCACCGGGACTAGCGGATGGGATGAGCAGTTCTTC; J: TRBJ2-1; size: NA; V: TRBV5-4; D: TRBD2
CDR3: CSVEATGSYEQYF; DNA: TGCAGCGTTGAAGCGACAGGCTCCTACGAGCAGTACTTC; J: TRBJ2-7; size: NA; V: TRBV29-1; D: NA
CDR3: CASSYGGRANTGELFF; DNA: TGTGCCAGCAGTTACGGTGGCAGGGCGAACACCGGGGAGCTGTTTTTT; J: TRBJ2-2; size: NA; V: TRBV6-5; D: NA
CDR3: CASSLVSGMNTEAFF; DNA: TGCGCCAGCAGCTTGGTTAGCGGAATGAACACTGAAGCTTTCTTT; J: TRBJ1-1; size: NA; V: TRBV5-1; D: NA
CDR3: CASSYSRGGLGYTF; DNA: TGTGCCAGCAGTTACTCGCGAGGGGGTTTGGGCTACACCTTC; J: TRBJ1-2; size: NA; V: TRBV6-5; D: NA
CDR3: CASSLKVRDSRGNEQFF; DNA: TGTGCCAGCAGCTTAAAGGTACGGGACTCCCGGGGCAATGAGCAGTTCTTC; J: TRBJ2-1; size: once; V: TRBV7-9; D: NA
CDR3: CASSIVGGSSYEQYF; DNA: TGTGCCAGTAGTATAGTTGGCGGGAGCTCCTACGAGCAGTACTTC; J: TRBJ2-7; size: once; V: TRBV19; D: TRBD2
CDR3: CASSPGTSGREQYF; DNA: TGTGCCAGCAGCCCCGGGACTAGCGGGAGGGAGCAGTACTTC; J: TRBJ2-7; size: NA; V: TRBV7-9; D: TRBD2
CDR3: CATTTGFDTEAFF; DNA: TGTGCCACCACGACAGGGTTTGACACTGAAGCTTTCTTT; J: TRBJ1-1; size: NA; V: TRBV7-9; D: TRBD1
CDR3: CASSPTTRGPVLNTGELFF; DNA: TGTGCCAGCTCACCTACCACCAGAGGACCAGTACTGAACACCGGGGAGCTGTTTTTT; J: TRBJ2-2; size: NA; V: TRBV18; D: NA
CDR3: CASSSGRGDTQYF; DNA: TGTGCCAGTAGTAGCGGGAGAGGGGATACGCAGTATTTT; J: TRBJ2-3; size: NA; V: TRBV19; D: TRBD2
CDR3: CASSPARGGRETQYF; DNA: TGTGCCAGCAGCCCTGCAAGAGGGGGACGGGAGACCCAGTACTTC; J: TRBJ2-5; size: NA; V: TRBV7-2; D: NA
CDR3: CSVDKGNYGYTF; DNA: TGCAGCGTTGATAAGGGTAACTATGGCTACACCTTC; J: TRBJ1-2; size: once; V: TRBV29-1; D: NA
CDR3: CASIDSSYNEQFF; DNA: TGTGCCAGCATCGACAGTTCCTACAATGAGCAGTTCTTC; J: TRBJ2-1; size: NA; V: TRBV25-1; D: NA
CDR3: CASSLAGTEQYF; DNA: TGCGCCAGCAGCTTGGCCGGAACGGAGCAGTACTTC; J: TRBJ2-7; size: NA; V: TRBV5-1; D: NA
CDR3: CASSPQRQSAPLAKNIQYF; DNA: TGTGCCAGCAGTCCCCAGCGGCAGTCGGCTCCTCTAGCCAAAAACATTCAGTACTTC; J: TRBJ2-4; size: NA; V: TRBV11-3; D: NA
CDR3: CASSPPGGETSGANVLTF; DNA: TGTGCCAGCAGTCCCCCGGGAGGGGAAACTTCTGGGGCCAACGTCCTGACTTTC; J: TRBJ2-6; size: NA; V: TRBV27; D: TRBD2
CDR3: CASSVTTPPGELFF; DNA: TGTGCCAGCAGCGTAACGACCCCGCCCGGGGAGCTGTTTTTT; J: TRBJ2-2; size: NA; V: TRBV27; D: NA
CDR3: CASSLGPSGSNTGELFF; DNA: TGTGCTAGCAGCTTAGGTCCTAGCGGTTCGAACACCGGGGAGCTGTTTTTT; J: TRBJ2-2; size: NA; V: TRBV7-7; D: TRBD2
CDR3: CASSASSGRSEQYF; DNA: TGTGCCAGCAGTGCCTCTAGCGGGAGGAGCGAGCAGTACTTC; J: TRBJ2-7; size: NA; V: TRBV2; D: TRBD2
CDR3: CASSQDGLAGVPQYF; DNA: TGCGCCAGCAGCCAAGACGGACTAGCGGGAGTCCCTCAGTACTTC; J: TRBJ2-7; size: few; V: TRBV4-3; D: TRBD2
CDR3: CASSSSGRSYNEQFF; DNA: TGTGCCAGCAGCTCGAGCGGGAGGTCCTACAATGAGCAGTTCTTC; J: TRBJ2-1; size: NA; V: TRBV5-4; D: TRBD2
CDR3: CASSNQDREQETQYF; DNA: TGTGCCAGCAGCAACCAGGACAGGGAACAAGAGACCCAGTACTTC; J: TRBJ2-5; size: NA; V: TRBV5-6; D: TRBD1
CDR3: CASSPPTGQGGEQYF; DNA: TGTGCCAGCTCACCGCCTACAGGACAGGGAGGGGAGCAGTACTTC; J: TRBJ2-7; size: NA; V: TRBV18; D: NA
CDR3: CASSLHSLETQYF; DNA: TGTGCTAGCAGCTTACATTCCCTGGAGACCCAGTACTTC; J: TRBJ2-5; size: NA; V: TRBV7-7; D: NA
CDR3: CASSLDSGANVLTF; DNA: TGTGCCAGCAGCTTGGACTCTGGGGCCAACGTCCTGACTTTC; J: TRBJ2-6; size: NA; V: TRBV5-4; D: NA
CDR3: CASSLLTTLGAGGSTIYF; DNA: TGTGCCAGCAGCTTGTTAACGACGCTTGGGGCAGGAGGAAGCACCATATATTTT; J: TRBJ1-3; size: NA; V: TRBV5-6; D: NA
CDR3: CASSLWPGVSQETQYF; DNA: TGTGCCAGCAGTTTATGGCCAGGGGTTAGCCAAGAGACCCAGTACTTC; J: TRBJ2-5; size: NA; V: TRBV27; D: NA
CDR3: CASSRSGQENYEQYF; DNA: TGCGCCAGCAGCCGATCGGGACAGGAGAACTACGAGCAGTACTTC; J: TRBJ2-7; size: NA; V: TRBV4-3; D: TRBD1
CDR3: CASSLVTSGLPYEQYF; DNA: TGTGCCAGCAGCTTAGTAACTAGCGGGCTCCCCTACGAGCAGTACTTC; J: TRBJ2-7; size: NA; V: TRBV7-2; D: TRBD2
CDR3: CASSLRWGLTGELFF; DNA: TGTGCCAGCAGCTTACGGTGGGGGCTTACCGGGGAGCTGTTTTTT; J: TRBJ2-2; size: NA; V: TRBV27; D: NA
CDR3: CASSPELAGWETQYF; DNA: TGTGCCAGCAGCCCGGAGCTAGCGGGATGGGAGACCCAGTACTTC; J: TRBJ2-5; size: NA; V: TRBV11-2; D: TRBD2
CDR3: CSAGELQETQYF; DNA: TGCAGCGCCGGAGAGCTCCAAGAGACCCAGTACTTC; J: TRBJ2-5; size: NA; V: TRBV29-1; D: NA
CDR3: CASTFPGEETQYF; DNA: TGTGCCAGCACCTTCCCGGGAGAAGAGACCCAGTACTTC; J: TRBJ2-5; size: once; V: TRBV5-6; D: NA
CDR3: CASSTRGAGTEAFF; DNA: TGTGCCAGTAGTACTCGGGGGGCCGGGACTGAAGCTTTCTTT; J: TRBJ1-1; size: NA; V: TRBV19; D: NA
CDR3: CAWSGTSGLNRQFF; DNA: TGTGCCTGGAGCGGGACTAGTGGGTTGAACAGGCAGTTCTTC; J: TRBJ2-1; size: NA; V: TRBV30; D: TRBD2
CDR3: CASTLQGASNQPQHF; DNA: TGTGCCAGTACCTTACAGGGGGCCTCTAATCAGCCCCAGCATTTT; J: TRBJ1-5; size: few; V: TRBV19; D: TRBD1